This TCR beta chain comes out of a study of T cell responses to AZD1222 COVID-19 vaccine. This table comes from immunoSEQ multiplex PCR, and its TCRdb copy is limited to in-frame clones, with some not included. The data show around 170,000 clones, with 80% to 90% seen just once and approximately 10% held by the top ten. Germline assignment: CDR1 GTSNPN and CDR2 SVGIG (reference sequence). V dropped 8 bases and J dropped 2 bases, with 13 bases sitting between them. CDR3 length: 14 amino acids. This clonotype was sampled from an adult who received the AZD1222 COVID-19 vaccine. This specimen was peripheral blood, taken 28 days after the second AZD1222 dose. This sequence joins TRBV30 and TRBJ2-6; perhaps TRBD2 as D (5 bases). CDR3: CAQGRGTGANVLTF. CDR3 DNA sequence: TGTGCCCAAGGCCGGGGAACTGGGGCCAACGTCCTGACTTTC.